This TCR beta chain was sequenced in a study of T cells in Graves' hyperthyroidism and ophthalmopathy. Template material for amplifying TCR beta CDR3 regions consisted of RNA transcripts. An initial round of RT-PCR targeting the TCR CDR3 relied on the HTBI primer set. A single record per CDR3 protein comes from TCRdb applying MiXCR to the multiplex PCR reads. The profile shows some 720,000 distinct CDR3 sequences, around 15% of them singletons. The study based diagnoses on clinical symptoms, serum thyroxine and TRAb, thyroid ultrasound and orbital computed tomography. This clonotype was recorded a few times. The antigen remains unidentified. V lost 1 base and J lost 4; bases outside the gene matches: 5. Germline V CDR1 and CDR2: SGDLS, YYNGEE. The CDR3 loop spans 15 amino acids. Study-wide results and caveats: Most thyroid clonotypes expanded above 0.001 were also detected in blood.

Sequencing input: blood. This TCR was recovered from a young man with Graves' hyperthyroidism. The chain uses TRBV9 and TRBJ2-1, with TRBD2 identical over 7 bases. CDR3 in DNA: TGTGCCAGCAGCGTACAGGGAGGGGTTTACAATGAGCAGTTCTTC. Its protein is CASSVQGGVYNEQFF.